The sequence of this T cell receptor beta chain was determined in a study of blood T cell repertoires in COVID-19. Study as a whole: T cells, B-cell-depleted T cells, or PBMCs supplied cDNA or gDNA.

Germline lookup yields CDR1 MNHEY and CDR2 SVGAGI. This CDR3 is built from 15 residues. V was pared by 2 bases and J by 0 bases, with 10 bases between. This clone appeared a single time. Study processing details: Using reference gene primer amplification, nucleated cell counts were estimated. The table came from immunoSEQ multiplex PCR; TCRdb's copy has only in-frame clones and leaves some out. V, J and clone size are taken as reported in that table, and D and trimming were inferred from the DNA itself. Of 150,000 or so clones detected, about 82% appear once; the ten largest clones hold about 3%. This TCR was sampled from a woman in her thirties or forties with active or convalescent COVID-19. Sequences were obtained from peripheral blood. The chain combines TRBV6-5 with TRBJ1-2; D is perhaps TRBD1 (5 bases). DNA of the CDR3: TGTGCCAGCAGTTACAGGCAGGGCACTAACTATGGCTACACCTTC. It encodes CASSYRQGTNYGYTF.